The following is a T cell receptor beta chain sequence with its context. Antigen: not known. Repertoires were generated with immunoSEQ multiplex PCR, while TCRdb's copy carries only in-frame clones and drops some. The table has about 150,000 clones, more than 80% seen once. This sample was included in a study of cytomegalovirus exposure and HLA in healthy donors. General observations from the study: Both high specificity and high sensitivity reportedly marked the classifier's diagnosis of cytomegalovirus status. Cytomegalovirus-associated TCR beta chains were listed, numbering 164.

The source of this sequence is a woman aged 25 to 39 in good health and CMV-seropositive. The sequencing sample was made of PBMCs.

In DNA form, the CDR3 reads TGTGCCAGCAGTGAAGGGGGACTAGCCAACTACGAGCAGTACTTC. This gives the protein CASSEGGLANYEQYF. The rearrangement uses TRBV2 and TRBJ2-7, with 9 bases lining up with TRBD2. Trimming took 1 base from V and 3 from J; bases not matched to a gene: 4. Germline values: CDR1 SNHLY, CDR2 FYNNEI. This CDR3 has 15 residues.